Sequencing of this T cell receptor beta chain was carried out in a study of T cell clonality in common variable immunodeficiency. In this sample, this clone turned up many times. Antigen unknown. The read comes to an end 3 residues before the CDR3 does, leaving the germline J gene to fill in the end. Regarding the study as a whole: CVID subjects shared fewer TCRbeta clones than healthy controls did.

The length of the CDR3 is 15 residues. Germline V lookup: CDR1 SQVTM, CDR2 ANQGSEA. V was pared by 4 bases and J by 3 bases, with 10 bases of the junction left unmatched. Method: immunoSEQ multiplex PCR; TCRdb's copy keeps in-frame clones and lacks some. Singletons are absent from the sample, which has fewer than 50,000 clones. Sequenced sample: peripheral blood mononuclear cells. The clonotype originates from a person aged 18 to 69 in good health. The chain employs TRBV29-1 and TRBJ2-7; 9 bases map to TRBD2. The CDR3 reads CSVVGGVAGDYEQYF. CDR3 DNA (partial): TGCAGCGTTGTGGGAGGAGTAGCGGGAGACTACGAG.